This TCR beta chain was obtained from a study of T cells in Graves' hyperthyroidism and ophthalmopathy. Turning to the study itself: Upon initial diagnosis and before any treatment, peripheral blood was collected. Findings of the study overall: The model anticipated ophthalmopathy a median about 7 months pre-onset. Classification by a 13 V-J model distinguished ophthalmopathy from stable hyperthyroidism.

Regions amplified from RNA transcripts were the TCR beta CDR3 regions. Primed by the HTBI set, a first-round RT-PCR was run on the TCR CDR3. Via MiXCR, TCRdb re-called the multiplex PCR reads, giving one row per CDR3 protein. Of approximately 520,000 distinct CDR3 sequences in the sample, around 21% were seen once. There are 15 residues in the CDR3. V trimming: 3 bases; J trimming: 2 bases; junction bases outside the gene matches: 6. The source of the PBMCs was less than 12 ml of fresh peripheral blood. At least ten counts were recorded for this clonotype. What it recognizes is unknown. The sample comprised blood. The rearrangement joins TRBV12-3 or TRBV12-4 to TRBJ1-2, with 7 bases that match TRBD1. This clonotype was sampled from a man aged 18 to 30 with Graves' hyperthyroidism. This chain's CDR3 is CASSFRDRMNYGYTF. The DNA for the CDR3 is TGTGCCAGCAGTTTTAGGGACAGAATGAACTATGGCTACACCTTC.